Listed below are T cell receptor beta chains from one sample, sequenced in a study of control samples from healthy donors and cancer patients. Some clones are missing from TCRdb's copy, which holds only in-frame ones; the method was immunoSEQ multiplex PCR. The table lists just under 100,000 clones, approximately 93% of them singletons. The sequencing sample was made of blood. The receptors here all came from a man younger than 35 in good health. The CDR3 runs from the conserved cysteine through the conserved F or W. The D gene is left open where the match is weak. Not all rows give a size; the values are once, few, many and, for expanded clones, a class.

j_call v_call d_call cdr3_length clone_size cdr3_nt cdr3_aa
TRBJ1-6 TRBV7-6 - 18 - TGTGCCAGCAGCTTAGAAGGAGGCCCCAGCTCCTATAATTCACCCTTCCACTTT CASSLEGGPSSYNSPFHF
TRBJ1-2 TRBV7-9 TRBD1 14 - TGTGCCAGCAGCTCGTCCCGGGACAGTCCCGGCTACACCTTC CASSSSRDSPGYTF
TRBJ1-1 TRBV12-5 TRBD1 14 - TGTGCTAGTGGTTTGGTGGGAGGGGGCAGGGGCGCTTTCTTT CASGLVGGGRGAFF
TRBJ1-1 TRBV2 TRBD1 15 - TGTGCCAGCAGTGCTGAGGGGGCAGGCCCCCCGAGGGCTTTCTTT CASSAEGAGPPRAFF
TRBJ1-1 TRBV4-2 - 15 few TGTGCCAGCAGCCAAGTTCCCGACAGGAACACTGAAGCTTTCTTT CASSQVPDRNTEAFF
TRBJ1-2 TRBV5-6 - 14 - TGTGCCAGCAGCTTGAAGTTTGGGGTCGATGGCTACACCTTC CASSLKFGVDGYTF
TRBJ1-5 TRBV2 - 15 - TGTGCCAGCAGTGCAAAGACAGGAGGGCATCAGCCCCAGCATTTT CASSAKTGGHQPQHF
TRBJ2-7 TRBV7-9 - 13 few TGTGCCAGCAGCGAAACGCAGGTAGGCGAGCAGTACTTC CASSETQVGEQYF
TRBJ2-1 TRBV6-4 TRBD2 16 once TGTGCCAGCAGCCCCGGGACTAGCGGGAGGGTAAATGAGCAGTTCTTC CASSPGTSGRVNEQFF
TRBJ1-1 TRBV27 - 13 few TGTGCCAGCGGACGAACCGGATACGTTGAAGCTTTCTTT CASGRTGYVEAFF
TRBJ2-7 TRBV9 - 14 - TGTGCCAGCAGCGTAGGTAACAGTTACTACGAGCAGTACTTC CASSVGNSYYEQYF
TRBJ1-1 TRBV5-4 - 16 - TGTGCCAGCAGCTTGGGCCGGGACACAAAGAACACTGAAGCTTTCTTT CASSLGRDTKNTEAFF
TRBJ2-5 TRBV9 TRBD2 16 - TGTGCCAGCAGCCCCCCCGGACTAGCGGGAGGGGAGACCCAGTACTTC CASSPPGLAGGETQYF
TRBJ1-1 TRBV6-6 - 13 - TGTGCCAGCAGTTACTCGATCCAAACTGAAGCTTTCTTT CASSYSIQTEAFF
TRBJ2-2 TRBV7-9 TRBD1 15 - TGTGCCAGCAGCTTTGCGGACAGGGGGATCGGGGAGCTGTTTTTT CASSFADRGIGELFF
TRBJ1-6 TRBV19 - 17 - TGTGCCAGCCAAAAACGGGACACCCAGTTGTATAATTCACCCCTCCACTTT CASQKRDTQLYNSPLHF
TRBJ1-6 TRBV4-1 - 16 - TGCGCCAGCAGCCAAGATGCGGCAAGGAGGGACTCACCCCTCCACTTT CASSQDAARRDSPLHF
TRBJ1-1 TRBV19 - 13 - TGTGCCAGTAGTATGTATGAAGACACTGAAGCTTTCTTT CASSMYEDTEAFF
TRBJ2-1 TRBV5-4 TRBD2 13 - TGTGCCAGCAGACCGCGGGAGGGCCATGAGCAGTTCTTC CASRPREGHEQFF
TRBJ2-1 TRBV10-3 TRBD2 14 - TGTGCCACCCTCAACGGACTAGCCTACAATGAGCAGTTCTTC CATLNGLAYNEQFF
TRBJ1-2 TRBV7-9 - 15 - TGTGCCAGCAGCTTAGTCTTCGGGTCTAACTATGGCTACACCTTC CASSLVFGSNYGYTF
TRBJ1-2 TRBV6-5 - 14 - TGTGCCAGCAGTTACAATCCTGCCTCCTATGGCTACACCTTC CASSYNPASYGYTF
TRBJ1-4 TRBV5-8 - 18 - TGTGCCAGCAGCTACCCGTGGGGGTCGCAGGTCCCTAATGAAAAACTGTTTTTT CASSYPWGSQVPNEKLFF
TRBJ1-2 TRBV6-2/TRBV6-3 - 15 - TGTGCCAGCAGTTTGGTGATGCGAGATCTCGATGGCTACACCTTC CASSLVMRDLDGYTF
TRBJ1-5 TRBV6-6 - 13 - TGTGCCAGCAGTAGATACGAGGCACAGCCCCAGCATTTT CASSRYEAQPQHF
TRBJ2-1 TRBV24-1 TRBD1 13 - TGTGCCACCAGTGGCACAGGGGGCGATGAGCAGTTCTTC CATSGTGGDEQFF
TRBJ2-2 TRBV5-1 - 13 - TGCGCCAGCAGCTTTCAGGGGACCGGGGAGCTGTTTTTT CASSFQGTGELFF
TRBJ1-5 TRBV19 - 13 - TGTGCCAGTAGTATAGGGCGGAATCAGCCCCAGCATTTT CASSIGRNQPQHF
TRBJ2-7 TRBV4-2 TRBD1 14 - TGTGCCAGCAGCCCACGGACAGGGGTCCACGAGCAGTACTTC CASSPRTGVHEQYF
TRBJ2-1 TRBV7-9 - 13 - TGTGCCAGCAGCTTTCCCTACGACAATGAGCAGTTCTTC CASSFPYDNEQFF
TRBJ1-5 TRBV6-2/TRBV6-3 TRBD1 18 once TGTGCCAGCAGTTACCGATTGGACAGGGGGCTTGGTAATCAGCCCCAGCATTTT CASSYRLDRGLGNQPQHF
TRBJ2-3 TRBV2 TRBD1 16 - TGTGCCAGCAGTGAAGTAGGGGGCGAGGGGACAGATACGCAGTATTTT CASSEVGGEGTDTQYF
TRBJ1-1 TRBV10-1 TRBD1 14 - TGCGCCAGCAGTGCCTACAGGGGGAACACTGAAGCTTTCTTT CASSAYRGNTEAFF
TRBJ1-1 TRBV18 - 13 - TGTGCCAGCTCAGTGGGGACAAACACTGAAGCTTTCTTT CASSVGTNTEAFF
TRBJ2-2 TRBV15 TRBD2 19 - TGTGCCACCAGCCCTTCTGTGACTAGCGGGAGCGAGTGGACCGGGGAGCTGTTTTTT CATSPSVTSGSEWTGELFF
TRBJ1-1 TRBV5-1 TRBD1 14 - TGCGCCAGCAGCTTGACCGGGACAGGACCAGAATTCCTCTTT CASSLTGTGPEFLF
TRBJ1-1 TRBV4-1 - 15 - TGCGCCAGCAGCCCCGGGTGGCGCAGGGATACTGAAGCTTTCTTT CASSPGWRRDTEAFF
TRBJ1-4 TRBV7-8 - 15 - TGTGCCAGCAGCTTAGCCGGGGACGGGAAAGAAAAACTGTTTTTT CASSLAGDGKEKLFF
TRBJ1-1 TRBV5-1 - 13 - TGCGCCAGCAGCTTCATGGAGTTGGCTGAAGCTTTCTTT CASSFMELAEAFF
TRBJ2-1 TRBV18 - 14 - TGTGCCAGCTCACCACTAGCGGCGTACAATGAGCAGTTCTTC CASSPLAAYNEQFF